Here is one T cell receptor (beta chain) with its context. Antigen unknown. The CDR3 runs 16 residues. With V trimmed by 4 bases and J by 9 bases, 7 bases remained unmatched. Germline CDR1 MNHEY, CDR2 SVGAGI. The sample belongs to a study of cytomegalovirus exposure and HLA in healthy donors. Study observations and caveats: There were some public TCRs occurring in many donors, but most TCR sequences were rare.

Sequencing was performed with immunoSEQ multiplex PCR; in TCRdb, only in-frame clones are kept and a portion is missing. The sample carries fewer than 150,000 clones, about nine tenths recorded once. This receptor was taken from a young man in good health and CMV-seronegative. The sample was PBMCs. This chain uses TRBV6-5 with TRBJ2-1, with TRBD2 matching 15 bases. The CDR3 bases are TGTGCCAGCAGTTCGAGACGGACTAGCGGGGGGGCTGAGCAGTTCTTC. This translates into CASSSRRTSGGAEQFF.